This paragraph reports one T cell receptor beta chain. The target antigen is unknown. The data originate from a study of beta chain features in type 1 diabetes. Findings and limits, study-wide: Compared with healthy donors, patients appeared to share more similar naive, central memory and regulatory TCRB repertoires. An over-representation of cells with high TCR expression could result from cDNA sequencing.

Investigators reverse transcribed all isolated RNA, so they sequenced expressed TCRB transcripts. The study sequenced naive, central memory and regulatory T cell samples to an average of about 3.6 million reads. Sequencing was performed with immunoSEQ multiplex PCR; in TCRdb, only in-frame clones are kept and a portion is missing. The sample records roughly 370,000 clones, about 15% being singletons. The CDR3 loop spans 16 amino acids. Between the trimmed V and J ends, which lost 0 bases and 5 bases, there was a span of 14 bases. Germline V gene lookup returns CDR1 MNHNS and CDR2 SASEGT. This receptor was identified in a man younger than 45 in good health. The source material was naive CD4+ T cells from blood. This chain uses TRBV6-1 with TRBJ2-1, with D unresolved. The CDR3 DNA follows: TGTGCCAGCAGTGAAGCTCGTCGTCAGTTTGACAATGAGCAGTTCTTC. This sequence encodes CASSEARRQFDNEQFF.